A single sample is the source of the 25 T cell receptor beta chains below, sequenced in a study of T cell responses to AZD1222 COVID-19 vaccine. The data were produced by immunoSEQ multiplex PCR, yet TCRdb's version contains in-frame clones alone and is incomplete. The sample has about 80,000 clones, 70% to 90% seen once. Sequenced here: peripheral blood, sampled 28 days after the second AZD1222 dose. The origin of the receptors is an adult who received the AZD1222 COVID-19 vaccine.

This clone showed up just once. V usage is TRBV30 and J usage is TRBJ1-2, with 8 bases identical to TRBD1. The CDR3 loop spans 13 amino acids. Germline loops: CDR1 GTSNPN, CDR2 SVGIG (reference sequence). V lost 2 bases and J lost 2; bases outside the gene matches: 1. CDR3 protein: CAWSPGGNYGYTF. CDR3 DNA: TGTGCCTGGAGTCCAGGGGGCAACTATGGCTACACCTTC. Complete variable domain (other parts from reference TRBV30 and TRBJ1-2): SQTIHQWPATLVQPVGSPLSLECTVEGTSNPNLYWYRQAAGRGLQLLFYSVGIGQISSEVPQNLSASRPQDRQFILSSKKLLLSDSGFYLCAWSPGGNYGYTFGSGTRLTVV.

V is TRBV14 and J is TRBJ1-6; weak D call: TRBD1 (5 bases). The CDR3 is 14 residues long. The germline V gene encodes CDR1 SGHDN and CDR2 FVKESK. V was shortened by 1 base and J by 10 bases, with 11 bases between the two germline ends. The DNA of the CDR3 is TGTGCCAGCAGCCAAGTTCAGGGAGGCTCACCCCTCCACTTT. Translated, it gives CASSQVQGGSPLHF.

The rearrangement uses TRBV28 and TRBJ2-5, with a possible D match to TRBD1 (6 bases). V lost 10 bases to trimming and J lost 3 bases, with 15 bases between them. Per germline, CDR1 MDHEN and CDR2 SYDVKM. This CDR3 contains 13 residues. CDR3 DNA sequence: TGTGCCACCACAGGGCTGTGGGAAGAGACCCAGTACTTC. Amino acids: CATTGLWEETQYF.

The chain recombines TRBV28 with TRBJ1-2; possibly TRBD1 for D (5 bases). CDR1 and CDR2 from the germline V gene are MDHEN and SYDVKM. V lost 5 bases and J lost 6, with 19 bases in between. CDR3 size: 15 residues. DNA for the CDR3: TGTGCCAGCAGTATCCCGGGGACCCAAAGAAATGGCTACACCTTC. Protein sequence: CASSIPGTQRNGYTF.

This sequence joins TRBV6-6 and TRBJ2-3; tentatively, D is TRBD2 (6 bases). The V and J ends lost 5 bases and 2 bases respectively, with 14 bases between them. This CDR3 region has 15 residues. Germline loops: CDR1 MNHNY, CDR2 SVGAGI (reference sequence). The CDR3 nucleotides read TGTGCCAGCAGTATGGGACTCAGAGCCACAGATACGCAGTATTTT. It codes for CASSMGLRATDTQYF.

The chain uses TRBV13 and TRBJ1-3; no clear D gene. Germline V CDR1 and CDR2: PRHDT, FYEKMQ (reference sequence). The V and J ends lost 0 bases and 4 bases respectively, with 7 bases between them. The CDR3 has 14 amino acids. This CDR3 reads CASSLGPAGNTIYF. CDR3 nucleotide sequence: TGTGCCAGCAGCTTAGGTCCGGCAGGAAACACCATATATTTT.

The chain carries TRBV11-2 and TRBJ2-7; 11 bases map to TRBD1. CDR3 length: 14 amino acids. CDR1 and CDR2 (germline): SGHAT, FQNNGV. Losses at the gene ends were 5 bases for V and 7 bases for J; bases not matched to a gene: 7. CDR3 DNA sequence: TGTGCCAGCAGCGGAAGGGACAGGGGGTGGGAGCAGTACTTC. It encodes CASSGRDRGWEQYF.

This chain connects TRBV7-2 to TRBJ2-3; D possibly corresponds to TRBD1 (5 bases). V was trimmed by 5 bases and J by 0 bases, leaving 15 bases between them. This CDR3 comprises 16 residues. Germline V gene data show CDR1 as SGHTA and CDR2 as FQGNSA. The CDR3 is CASSPRPQGSTDTQYF. CDR3 DNA: TGTGCCAGCAGCCCCCGTCCGCAGGGAAGCACAGATACGCAGTATTTT.

V is TRBV4-1 and J is TRBJ2-3; D call uncertain. The CDR3 runs 18 residues. Deletions cut 4 bases from V and 0 bases from J, with 20 bases between. CDR1 MGHRA and CDR2 YSYEKL come from the germline V gene. CDR3 DNA sequence: TGCGCCAGCAGCCGGTACTACGGGTCTCGAGCTAGCACAGATACGCAGTATTTT. Translating gives CASSRYYGSRASTDTQYF.

J is TRBJ1-2 and V is TRBV6-5, with 8 bases lining up with TRBD1. This CDR3 has 15 residues. The ends lost 5 bases at V and 0 bases at J; junction bases unmatched: 5. Germline V gene data show CDR1 as MNHEY and CDR2 as SVGAGI. CDR3 in amino acids: CASSIGQGANYGYTF. DNA for the CDR3: TGTGCCAGCAGTATTGGACAGGGAGCTAACTATGGCTACACCTTC.

The genes are TRBV29-1 and TRBJ2-3; the D is unclear. There are 15 residues in the CDR3. Per germline, CDR1 SQVTM and CDR2 ANQGSEA. The V and J ends lost 1 base and 3 bases respectively, with 14 bases between them. Written as DNA, the CDR3 is TGCAGCGTTGAAGCACAAACGACCACGACAGATACGCAGTATTTT. Its translation is CSVEAQTTTTDTQYF.

The chain couples TRBV28 to TRBJ1-2; possible D gene TRBD1, 6 bases. V lost 1 base and J 3 bases, leaving 15 bases between the germline ends. The germline V gene encodes CDR1 MDHEN and CDR2 SYDVKM. This CDR3 spans 16 amino acids. CDR3 DNA: TGTGCCAGCAGTTTATTTCTCCGCTCAGGGGACTATGGCTACACCTTC. This sequence encodes CASSLFLRSGDYGYTF.

The CDR3 region is CASTHKWALGTEAFF. The CDR3 DNA sequence: TGTGCCAGCACTCACAAATGGGCCCTCGGCACTGAAGCTTTCTTT. The rearrangement links TRBV19 to TRBJ1-1, with D unresolved. The germline gives CDR1 LNHDA, CDR2 SQIVND (reference sequence). Trimming stripped 9 bases from V and 4 bases from J, with 21 bases between. The CDR3 contains 15 residues.

V and J are TRBV7-9 and TRBJ2-1; D ambiguous. There are 14 residues in the CDR3. Germline V lookup: CDR1 SEHNR, CDR2 FQNEAQ (reference sequence). V was trimmed by 6 bases and J by 8 bases, leaving 17 bases between them. This CDR3 reads CASSGYINQDEQFF. CDR3 in DNA: TGTGCCAGCAGTGGGTACATCAACCAGGATGAGCAGTTCTTC.

The V gene is TRBV30, the J gene TRBJ2-1; 9 bases are a match to TRBD1. Trimming cost V 4 bases and J 9 bases; bases outside gene matches: 7. Germline V gene data show CDR1 as GTSNPN and CDR2 as SVGIG (reference sequence). The CDR3 spans 13 residues. CDR3 loop: CAWTRRQGGEQFF. CDR3 bases: TGTGCCTGGACCCGAAGACAGGGGGGTGAGCAGTTCTTC. Drawing the rest from reference TRBV30 and TRBJ2-1, the complete variable domain is SQTIHQWPATLVQPVGSPLSLECTVEGTSNPNLYWYRQAAGRGLQLLFYSVGIGQISSEVPQNLSASRPQDRQFILSSKKLLLSDSGFYLCAWTRRQGGEQFFGPGTRLTVL.

This chain uses TRBV19 with TRBJ1-5, with D possibly matching TRBD1 (6 bases). Trimming left V 6 bases short and J 11 bases short, with 20 bases between. Germline V gives CDR1 LNHDA, CDR2 SQIVND (reference sequence). The CDR3 runs to 14 residues. The CDR3 nucleotides are TGTGCCAGTAGCAACCTGGGGGGCACTTGGGCCCAGCATTTT. Protein product: CASSNLGGTWAQHF. Variable domain in full (rest from reference TRBV19 and TRBJ1-5): DGGITQSPKYLFRKEGQNVTLSCEQNLNHDAMYWYRQDPGQGLRLIYYSQIVNDFQKGDIAEGYSVSREKKESFPLTVTSAQKNPTAFYLCASSNLGGTWAQHFGDGTRLSIL.

A few counts support this clone. The rearrangement joins TRBV20-1 to TRBJ2-3, with 13 bases aligning to TRBD2. V gave up 3 bases and J gave up 3 bases; unmatched junction bases: 9. The CDR3 is made up of 17 amino acids. The germline V gene has CDR1 DFQATT and CDR2 SNEGSKA (reference sequence). Written as DNA, the CDR3 is TGCAGTGCTAGTGACCTAGGGGGACTAGCGGGAACAGATACGCAGTATTTT. Its translation: CSASDLGGLAGTDTQYF.

CDR3 protein: CASSTGPGIGEKLFF. The CDR3 nucleotides are TGTGCCAGTAGTACGGGACCAGGGATAGGTGAAAAACTGTTTTTT. The V gene is TRBV19, the J gene TRBJ1-4; D possibly corresponds to TRBD1 (5 bases). The CDR3 length is 15 residues. V lost 4 bases and J 7 bases, leaving 16 bases between the germline ends. Germline V gene sequence: CDR1 LNHDA, CDR2 SQIVND (reference sequence).

The V gene is TRBV2, the J gene TRBJ2-7, with 7 bases aligning to TRBD2. J was trimmed by 2 bases and V by 6 bases; bases with no gene match: 13. CDR1 and CDR2 (germline): SNHLY, FYNNEI. CDR3 size: 16 residues. The CDR3 protein is CASRDSGTTSPYEQYF. In DNA form, the CDR3 reads TGTGCCAGCAGGGACTCCGGGACTACCAGTCCCTACGAGCAGTACTTC.

The rearrangement joins TRBV7-3 to TRBJ2-2, with 9 bases fitting TRBD2. The CDR3 runs to 19 residues. J lost 4 bases, V lost 2 bases, and 14 bases had no gene match. Germline CDR1 reads SGHTA; CDR2 reads FQGTGA. CDR3 amino acids: CASSLDPLGAGGSTGELFF. In DNA, the CDR3 is TGTGCCAGCAGCTTAGATCCCCTCGGAGCGGGAGGAAGCACCGGGGAGCTGTTTTTT.

CDR3 DNA: TGCAGTGCAGACAGGGTGTACGAGCAGTACTTC. It is translated as CSADRVYEQYF. The gene calls are TRBV20-1 and TRBJ2-7; 7 bases fit TRBD1. V trimming: 6 bases; J trimming: 4 bases; junction bases outside the gene matches: 3. This CDR3 has 11 residues. The germline gives CDR1 DFQATT, CDR2 SNEGSKA (reference sequence).

This rearrangement joins TRBV7-2 to TRBJ1-2, with TRBD1 identical over 7 bases. The CDR3 consists of 14 residues. V lost 4 bases, J lost 3 bases, and 5 bases stayed unmatched. Germline CDR1 reads SGHTA; CDR2 reads FQGNSA. The CDR3 loop reads CASSSTGSYYGYTF. The CDR3 nucleotides are TGTGCCAGCAGCTCGACAGGGTCCTACTATGGCTACACCTTC.

The chain joins TRBV24-1 to TRBJ2-5, with D uncertain. Trimming shortened V by 4 bases and J by 1 base, and 15 bases separated the two germline ends. Germline CDR1 is KGHDR and CDR2 is SFDVKD. This CDR3 is built from 16 residues. The CDR3 region is CATSEATETVQETQYF. CDR3 nucleotides: TGTGCCACCAGTGAGGCGACGGAGACCGTCCAAGAGACCCAGTACTTC.

The J gene is TRBJ1-6, the V gene TRBV4-1; no definite D call. The germline V gene has CDR1 MGHRA and CDR2 YSYEKL. CDR3 length: 13 residues. V shed 3 bases and J shed 8 bases, with 8 bases lying between them. CDR3 protein: CASSQTGYSPLHF. The CDR3, as DNA: TGCGCCAGCAGCCAGACCGGGTATTCACCCCTCCACTTT.

The chain combines TRBV4-3 with TRBJ1-2; D remains unclear. The germline V gene encodes CDR1 LGHNA and CDR2 YSLEER. This CDR3 is 13 amino acids long. V lost 0 bases and J lost 8, with 10 bases in between. Here the CDR3 reads CASSQDKGLGYTF. In nucleotides, the CDR3 is TGCGCCAGCAGCCAAGATAAGGGTCTGGGCTACACCTTC.